The 8 T cell receptor beta chains given below trace back to one sample, sequenced in a study of T cell responses to AZD1222 COVID-19 vaccine. Sequenced by immunoSEQ multiplex PCR; TCRdb stores in-frame clones only, minus some. The sample lists 100,000 or so clones, roughly 90% occurring once. The material sequenced was peripheral blood, taken on day 0 of AZD1222 vaccination. These receptors were collected from an adult in good health.

The chain couples TRBV19 to TRBJ1-2; no reliable D call. Deletions cut 3 bases from V and 2 bases from J, with 13 bases between. This CDR3 has 15 amino acids. In germline, CDR1 is LNHDA, CDR2 SQIVND (reference sequence). The CDR3 bases are TGTGCCAGTAGTATCCCCAGATATGACAACTATGGCTACACCTTC. Its protein is CASSIPRYDNYGYTF.

This chain connects TRBV2 to TRBJ2-7; D ambiguous. Per germline, CDR1 SNHLY and CDR2 FYNNEI. The V gene lost 5 bases and the J gene lost 4 bases, with 3 bases spanning the gap. This CDR3 comprises 10 residues. CDR3 amino acids: CASSLYEQYF. CDR3 coding DNA: TGTGCCAGCAGTCTATACGAGCAGTACTTC.

The gene calls are TRBV15 and TRBJ2-1; D is perhaps TRBD1 or TRBD2 (5 bases each). V was pared by 4 bases and J by 5 bases, with 9 bases between. This CDR3 is 13 amino acids long. Germline V gene lookup returns CDR1 LNHNV and CDR2 YYDKDF (reference sequence). The CDR3 coding sequence is TGTGCCACCAGCATGAGGGGCCACAATGAGCAGTTCTTC. This codes for CATSMRGHNEQFF.

This clone was observed a single time. J is TRBJ1-1 and V is TRBV5-6, with D possibly matching TRBD1 (6 bases). Germline CDR1 SGHDT, CDR2 YYEEEE. V lost 3 bases to trimming and J lost 4 bases, with 10 bases between them. This CDR3 spans 13 amino acids. As DNA, the CDR3 is TGTGCCAGCAGCTCCGGAGGGGGCACTGAAGCTTTCTTT. Translation gives CASSSGGGTEAFF.

The rearrangement links TRBV2 to TRBJ1-5; possible D gene TRBD1, 5 bases. The CDR3 has 14 residues. Germline V lookup: CDR1 SNHLY, CDR2 FYNNEI. Trimming stripped 3 bases from V and 3 bases from J, with 9 bases between. The CDR3 DNA sequence: TGTGCCAGCAGTGATTGGGACGACAATCAGCCCCAGCATTTT. Protein: CASSDWDDNQPQHF.

The V and J genes are TRBV29-1 and TRBJ2-7; TRBD2 matches 7 bases. V gave up 4 bases and J gave up 4 bases; unmatched junction bases: 10. The CDR3 sequence is 14 residues long. Germline V gene data show CDR1 as SQVTM and CDR2 as ANQGSEA. The CDR3 here is CSVVSGQGLYEQYF. DNA for the CDR3: TGCAGCGTTGTGTCAGGGCAGGGACTATACGAGCAGTACTTC.

J is TRBJ1-2 and V is TRBV7-9; D unclear. CDR1 is SEHNR and CDR2 is FQNEAQ in the germline V gene (reference sequence). The CDR3 spans 15 residues. The V and J ends lost 7 bases and 4 bases respectively, with 19 bases between them. CDR3 in DNA: TGTGCCAGCACCCTCGACGCCACCATGCGCTATGGCTACACCTTC. It encodes CASTLDATMRYGYTF.

V usage is TRBV29-1 and J usage is TRBJ1-1; perhaps TRBD1 as D (6 bases). The CDR3 spans 12 residues. Germline V gene data show CDR1 as SQVTM and CDR2 as ANQGSEA. The V gene lost 5 bases and the J gene lost 8 bases, with 15 bases spanning the gap. The DNA of the CDR3 is TGCAGCGTTTCAATTCGGGGGCGCGAAGCTTTCTTT. Its protein is CSVSIRGREAFF.